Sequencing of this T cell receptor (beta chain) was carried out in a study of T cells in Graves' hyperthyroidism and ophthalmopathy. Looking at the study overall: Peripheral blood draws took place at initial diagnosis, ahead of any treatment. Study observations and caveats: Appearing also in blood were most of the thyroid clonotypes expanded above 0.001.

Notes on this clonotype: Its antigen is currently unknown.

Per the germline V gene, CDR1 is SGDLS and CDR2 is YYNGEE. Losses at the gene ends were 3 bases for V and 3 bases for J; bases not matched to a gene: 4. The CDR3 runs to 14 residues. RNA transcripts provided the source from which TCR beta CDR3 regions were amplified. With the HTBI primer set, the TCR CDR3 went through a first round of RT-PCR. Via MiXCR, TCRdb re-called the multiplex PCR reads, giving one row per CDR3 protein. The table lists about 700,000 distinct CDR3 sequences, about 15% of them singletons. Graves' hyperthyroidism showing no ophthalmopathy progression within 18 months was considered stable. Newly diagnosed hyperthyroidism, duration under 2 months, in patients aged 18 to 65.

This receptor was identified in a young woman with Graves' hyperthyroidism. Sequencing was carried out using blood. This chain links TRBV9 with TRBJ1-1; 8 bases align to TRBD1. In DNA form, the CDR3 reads TGTGCCAGCAGCGGGGGACAGGCCCACACTGAAGCTTTCTTT. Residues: CASSGGQAHTEAFF.